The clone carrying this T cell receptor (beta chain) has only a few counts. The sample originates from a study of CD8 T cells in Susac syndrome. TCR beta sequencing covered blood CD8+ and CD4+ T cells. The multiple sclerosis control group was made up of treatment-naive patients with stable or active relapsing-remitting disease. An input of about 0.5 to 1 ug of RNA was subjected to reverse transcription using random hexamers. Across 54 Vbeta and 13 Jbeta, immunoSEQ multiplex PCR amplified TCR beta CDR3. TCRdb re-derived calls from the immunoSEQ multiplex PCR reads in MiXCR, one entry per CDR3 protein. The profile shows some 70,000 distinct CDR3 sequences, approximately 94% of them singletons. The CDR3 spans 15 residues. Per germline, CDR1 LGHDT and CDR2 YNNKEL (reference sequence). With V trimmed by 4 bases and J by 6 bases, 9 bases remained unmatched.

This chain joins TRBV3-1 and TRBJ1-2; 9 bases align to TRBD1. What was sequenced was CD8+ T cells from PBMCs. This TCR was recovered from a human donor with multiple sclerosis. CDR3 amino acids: CASSREQGARDGYTF. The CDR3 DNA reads TGTGCCAGCAGCCGAGAACAGGGGGCGCGTGATGGCTACACCTTC.